This T cell receptor (beta chain) was identified during a study of blood T cell repertoires in COVID-19. The wider study: From the United States, Italy and Spain came samples of acute and convalescent COVID-19.

Per the original methods: Cell counts per sample came from amplifying reference gene primers. This table comes from immunoSEQ multiplex PCR, and its TCRdb copy is limited to in-frame clones, with some not included. The V and J calls and clone size come from that table; D and trimming were worked out from the DNA. The table has 150,000 to 200,000 clones, over 75% seen once. Cohort allocation depended upon clinical history that participants reported. V lost 3 bases to trimming and J lost 5 bases, with 19 bases between them. The CDR3 extends over 15 amino acids. The germline V gene has CDR1 DFQATT and CDR2 SNEGSKA (reference sequence).

Sequenced input: PBMCs or T cells enriched from blood (not recorded which). The receptor comes from a middle-aged man who had recovered from COVID-19. This chain connects TRBV20-1 to TRBJ1-2, with a weak D call TRBD1 (6 bases). The CDR3: CSASVWGGERYGYTF. CDR3 sequence (DNA): TGCAGTGCTAGTGTGTGGGGGGGCGAAAGGTATGGCTACACCTTC.